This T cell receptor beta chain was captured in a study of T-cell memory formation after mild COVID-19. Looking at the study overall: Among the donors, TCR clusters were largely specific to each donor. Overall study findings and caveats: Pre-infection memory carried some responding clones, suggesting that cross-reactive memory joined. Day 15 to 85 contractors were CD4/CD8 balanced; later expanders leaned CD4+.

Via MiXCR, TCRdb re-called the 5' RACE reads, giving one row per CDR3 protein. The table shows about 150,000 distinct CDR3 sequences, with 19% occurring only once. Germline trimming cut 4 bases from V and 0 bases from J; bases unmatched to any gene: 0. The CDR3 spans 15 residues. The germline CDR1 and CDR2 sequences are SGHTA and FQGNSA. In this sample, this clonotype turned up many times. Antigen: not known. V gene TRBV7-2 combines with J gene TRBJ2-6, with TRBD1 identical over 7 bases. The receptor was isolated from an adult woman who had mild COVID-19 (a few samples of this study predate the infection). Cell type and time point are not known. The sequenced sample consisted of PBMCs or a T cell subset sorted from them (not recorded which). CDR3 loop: CASSSGGSGANVLTF. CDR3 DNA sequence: TGTGCCAGCAGCTCAGGGGGCTCTGGGGCCAACGTCCTGACTTTC.